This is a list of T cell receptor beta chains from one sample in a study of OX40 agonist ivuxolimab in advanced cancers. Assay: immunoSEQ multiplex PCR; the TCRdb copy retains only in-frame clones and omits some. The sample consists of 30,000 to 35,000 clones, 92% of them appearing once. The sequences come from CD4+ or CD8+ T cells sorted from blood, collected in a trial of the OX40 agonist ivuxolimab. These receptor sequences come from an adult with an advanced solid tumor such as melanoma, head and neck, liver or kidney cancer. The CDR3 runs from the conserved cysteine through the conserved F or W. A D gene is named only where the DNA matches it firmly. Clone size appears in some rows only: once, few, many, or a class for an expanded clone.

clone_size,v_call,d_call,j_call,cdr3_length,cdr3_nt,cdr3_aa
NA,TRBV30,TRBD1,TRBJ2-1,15,TGTGCCTGGAGTGTCGGGACAGGGTTAGGCAATGAGCAGTTCTTC,CAWSVGTGLGNEQFF
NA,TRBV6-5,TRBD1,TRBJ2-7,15,TGTGCCAGCAGCTACTCCGGGACAGAGCTCTACGAGCAGTACTTC,CASSYSGTELYEQYF
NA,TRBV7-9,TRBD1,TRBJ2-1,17,TGTGCCAGCAGCTTAGGTATCCGGGACAGGGGGGTGGATGAGCAGTTCTTC,CASSLGIRDRGVDEQFF
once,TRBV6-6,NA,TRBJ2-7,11,TGTGCCAGCAGTTACTCTTCCGAGCAGTACTTC,CASSYSSEQYF
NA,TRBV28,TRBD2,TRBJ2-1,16,TGTGCCAGCAGTCCGCTAGGGGCGGGAGTATACAATGAGCAGTTCTTC,CASSPLGAGVYNEQFF
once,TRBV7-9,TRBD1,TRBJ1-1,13,TGTGCCAGCAGCTCACAGGGGAGCCCTGAAGCTTTCTTT,CASSSQGSPEAFF
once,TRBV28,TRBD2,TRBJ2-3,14,TGTGCCGGCGCGACTAGCGGGAGTTCAGATACGCAGTATTTT,CAGATSGSSDTQYF
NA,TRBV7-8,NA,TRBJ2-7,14,TGTGCCAGCAGCTTATTGGTGGGGGCCTACGAGCAGTACTTC,CASSLLVGAYEQYF
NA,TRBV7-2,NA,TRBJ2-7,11,TGTGCCAGCAGCTTCTGGTACGAGCAGTACTTC,CASSFWYEQYF
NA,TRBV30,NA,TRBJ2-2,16,TGTGCCTGGAAAATGCCGGACGGGACTTACACCGGGGAGCTGTTTTTT,CAWKMPDGTYTGELFF
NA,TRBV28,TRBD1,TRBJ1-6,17,TGTGCCAGCAGTCCAAGGACAGGGGGATTGGGAAATTCACCCCTCCACTTT,CASSPRTGGLGNSPLHF
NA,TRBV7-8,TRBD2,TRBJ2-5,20,TGTGCCAGCAGTGCGACTGGACTAGCGGGAGGGATCATGGCCTCGGAGACCCAGTACTTC,CASSATGLAGGIMASETQYF
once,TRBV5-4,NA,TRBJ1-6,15,TGTGCCAGCAGCTTGGACGGAAATATCAATTCACCCCTCCACTTT,CASSLDGNINSPLHF
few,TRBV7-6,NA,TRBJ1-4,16,TGTGCCAGCAGCTTCCTCGCAGGGGAGATTTTAGAAAAACTGTTTTTT,CASSFLAGEILEKLFF
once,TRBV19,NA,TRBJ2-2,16,TGTGCCAGTAGTAACCGGGGGCGCATCAACACCGGGGAGCTGTTTTTT,CASSNRGRINTGELFF
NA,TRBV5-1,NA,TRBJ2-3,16,TGCGCCAGCAGCCCGATCCCCACAGATTTAACAGATACGCAGTATTTT,CASSPIPTDLTDTQYF
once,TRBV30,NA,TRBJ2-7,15,TGTGCCTGGAGTGTAGGAGGGGCAGGGGATAACGAGCAGTACTTC,CAWSVGGAGDNEQYF
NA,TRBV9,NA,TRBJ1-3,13,TGTGCCAGCAGCGAAGGACCTGGAAACACCATATATTTT,CASSEGPGNTIYF
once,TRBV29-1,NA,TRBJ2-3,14,TGCAGCGTTCTTAGCGGATCCGGCACAGATACGCAGTATTTT,CSVLSGSGTDTQYF
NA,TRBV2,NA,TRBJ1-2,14,TGTGCCAGCAGTCGGGACATCCTAATCCATGGCTACACCTTC,CASSRDILIHGYTF
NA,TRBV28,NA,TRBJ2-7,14,TGTGCCAGCAGCCCCCCGTTCCAGGGTTACGAGCAGTACTTC,CASSPPFQGYEQYF
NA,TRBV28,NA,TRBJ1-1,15,TGTGCCAGCAGTTCATCCGGGACTGTGAACACTGAAGCTTTCTTT,CASSSSGTVNTEAFF
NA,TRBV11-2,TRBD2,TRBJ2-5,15,TGTGCCAGCAGCGGCCGACTAGCGTACCAAGAGACCCAGTACTTC,CASSGRLAYQETQYF
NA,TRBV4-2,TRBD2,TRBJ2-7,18,TGTGCCAGCAGCCAAGAGAATCGGCGGGGGGGCCCCACCGACGAGCAGTACTTC,CASSQENRRGGPTDEQYF
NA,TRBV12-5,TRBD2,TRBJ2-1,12,TGTGCTAGTGGTGTCACCGGGACTACTGTGTTCTTC,CASGVTGTTVFF
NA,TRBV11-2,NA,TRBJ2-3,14,TGTGCCAGCAGCTTAGATCAGGGTTTAGATACGCAGTATTTT,CASSLDQGLDTQYF
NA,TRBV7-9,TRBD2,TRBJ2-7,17,TGTGCCAGCAGCTTAGAAGGACTAGCGGGAGTCCCCTACGAGCAGTACTTC,CASSLEGLAGVPYEQYF
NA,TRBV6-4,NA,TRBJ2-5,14,TGTGCCAGCGGCATCCGACAGAGACAAGAGACCCAGTACTTC,CASGIRQRQETQYF
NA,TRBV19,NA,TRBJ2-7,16,TGTGCCAGTAGTACCCGACAAGGCTCGTCGACCTACGAGCAGTACTTC,CASSTRQGSSTYEQYF
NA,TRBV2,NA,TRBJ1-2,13,TGTGCCAGCAGTGTAGCGGAGGACTATGGCTACACCTTC,CASSVAEDYGYTF
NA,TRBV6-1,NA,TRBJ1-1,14,TGTGCCAGCGGACCAAGTAGGGCATCCACTGAAGCTTTCTTT,CASGPSRASTEAFF
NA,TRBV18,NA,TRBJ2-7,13,TGTGCCAGCTCAACCGGGCCGACCTACGAGCAGTACTTC,CASSTGPTYEQYF
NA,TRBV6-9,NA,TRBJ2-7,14,TGTGCCAGCAGACCCCAGGGGGGGCTCTACGAGCAGTACTTC,CASRPQGGLYEQYF
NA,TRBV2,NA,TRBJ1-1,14,TGTGCCAGCAGTCGACTGTTCGAAGGAGCTGAAGCTTTCTTT,CASSRLFEGAEAFF
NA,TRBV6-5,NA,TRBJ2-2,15,TGTGCCAGCGGGGGGCGGGAGCGGGACACCGGGGAGCTGTTTTTT,CASGGRERDTGELFF
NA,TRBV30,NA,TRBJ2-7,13,TGTGCCTGGAGTCCAGGGCCTCCCTACGAGCAGTACTTC,CAWSPGPPYEQYF
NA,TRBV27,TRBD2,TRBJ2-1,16,TGTGCCAGCAGTTCCGCCGTAGCGGGGACCTACAATGAGCAGTTCTTC,CASSSAVAGTYNEQFF
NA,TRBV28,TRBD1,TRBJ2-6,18,TGTGCCAGCAGTGGGCGACAGGGATATTCAGCTGGGGCCAACGTCCTGACTTTC,CASSGRQGYSAGANVLTF
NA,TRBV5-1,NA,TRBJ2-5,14,TGCGCCAGCAGCCCCGCGCTAAGTCAAGAGACCCAGTACTTC,CASSPALSQETQYF
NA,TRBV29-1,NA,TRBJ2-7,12,TGCAGCGTTGAATTCAAATGGGGGGAGCAGTACTTC,CSVEFKWGEQYF
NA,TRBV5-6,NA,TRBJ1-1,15,TGTGCCAGCAGCCCGATTGGGGGGATGAACACTGAAGCTTTCTTT,CASSPIGGMNTEAFF
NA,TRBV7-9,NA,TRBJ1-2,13,TGTGCCAGCAGCGAACAGATTTCCTATGGCTACACCTTC,CASSEQISYGYTF
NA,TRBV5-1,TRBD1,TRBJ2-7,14,TGCGCCAGCAGCCGCCGGGACAGGGGATACGAGCAGTACTTC,CASSRRDRGYEQYF
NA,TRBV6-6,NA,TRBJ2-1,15,TGTGCCAGCAGTAATAGCCGCTCGAGGTACAATGAGCAGTTCTTC,CASSNSRSRYNEQFF
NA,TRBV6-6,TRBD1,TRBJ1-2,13,TGTGCCACTAACCGGGACAGGAACTATGGCTACACCTTC,CATNRDRNYGYTF
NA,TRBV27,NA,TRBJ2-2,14,TGTGCCAGCAGTTTTGGACCGACAACCGGGGAGCTGTTTTTT,CASSFGPTTGELFF
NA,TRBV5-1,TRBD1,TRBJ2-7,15,TGCGCCAGCAGCTTGGTAGGGACAGTGAGTTTCGAGCAGTACTTC,CASSLVGTVSFEQYF
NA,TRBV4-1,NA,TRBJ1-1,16,TGCGCCAGCAGCCCAGGGTGGGATAGGCGAAACACTGAAGCTTTCTTT,CASSPGWDRRNTEAFF
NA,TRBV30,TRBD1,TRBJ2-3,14,TGTGCCTGGAGTAGGGGACAGAGCACAGATACGCAGTATTTT,CAWSRGQSTDTQYF
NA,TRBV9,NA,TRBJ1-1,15,TGTGCCAGCAGCGTAGGCAACAACGTGGGCACTGAAGCTTTCTTT,CASSVGNNVGTEAFF
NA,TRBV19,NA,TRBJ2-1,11,TGTGCCAGTAGCGCGAGGAATGAGCAGTTCTTC,CASSARNEQFF
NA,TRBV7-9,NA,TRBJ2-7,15,TGTGCCAGCAGCTTAGGAGGCCTGGGTTCCTACGAGCAGTACTTC,CASSLGGLGSYEQYF
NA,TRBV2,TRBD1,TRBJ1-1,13,TGTGCCAGCGACAGGGAGTTTGTCACTGAAGCTTTCTTT,CASDREFVTEAFF
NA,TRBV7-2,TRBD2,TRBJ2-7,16,TGTGCCAGCAGCGCATCCTCGTCTAGCGGCCTCTACGAGCAGTACTTC,CASSASSSSGLYEQYF
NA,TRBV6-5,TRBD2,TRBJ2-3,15,TGTGCCAGCAGACAGGGACTAGCGGGAGGCGGAACGCAGTATTTT,CASRQGLAGGGTQYF
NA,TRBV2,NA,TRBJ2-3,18,TGTGCCAGCACGTACCGGACAACCGGCCCTCCAGGAACAGATACGCAGTATTTT,CASTYRTTGPPGTDTQYF
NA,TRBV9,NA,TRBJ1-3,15,TGTGCCAGCAGCGTCGGGGCCCACTCTGGAAACACCATATATTTT,CASSVGAHSGNTIYF